This TCR beta chain was captured by sequencing in a study of cytomegalovirus exposure and HLA in healthy donors. The study, taken as a whole, reports: Roughly even sequencing depth across donors was the assumption behind the presence/absence analyses. One cluster of highly shared sequence variants probably arose as a sequencing artifact. Later analysis showed most CMV-associated TCR beta chains appearing HLA-restricted.

V lost 5 bases, J lost 5 bases, and 11 bases lay in between. Germline lookup yields CDR1 SGHRS and CDR2 YFSETQ. The CDR3 runs to 12 residues. Researchers ran the PCR with 60 Vbeta and 13 Jbeta primers. TCRdb keeps only in-frame clones here, not all; method: immunoSEQ multiplex PCR. The sample includes about 60,000 clones, roughly 77% of them seen just once. As concerns this clone: Its antigen is not identified.

The source material was PBMCs. The chain recombines TRBV5-1 with TRBJ2-7; the D gene is possibly TRBD1 (6 bases). The source of this sequence is a woman in her forties in good health and CMV-seropositive. CDR3 region: CASSIYRDEQYF. CDR3 nucleotides: TGCGCCAGCAGTATCTACAGGGACGAGCAGTACTTC.